This T cell receptor beta chain was profiled in a study of PD-L1 blockade in urothelial cancer. Time point given: peripheral blood 6 weeks after treatment start. The diagnosis in patients was locally advanced or metastatic urothelial carcinoma. Clones were sequenced by immunoSEQ multiplex PCR, and TCRdb holds only the in-frame ones, with some missing. The repertoire has tens of thousands of clones, approximately 85% of them found once; the top ten carry 1.9%. This clone was seen a handful of times. This TCR was sampled from a man aged 50 to 59 with urothelial cancer. The specimen was PBMCs, collected around atezolizumab (anti-PD-L1) treatment.

Here the CDR3 DNA reads TGTGCCGGACACCTAAATGAAAAACTGTTTTTT. Protein product: CAGHLNEKLFF. The chain recombines TRBV30 with TRBJ1-4, with D perhaps matching TRBD1 (5 bases). CDR1 is GTSNPN and CDR2 is SVGIG in the germline V gene (reference sequence). Between the trimmed V and J ends, which lost 8 bases and 5 bases, there was a span of 9 bases. The CDR3 is 11 amino acids.